This T cell receptor (beta chain) is drawn from a study of PD-1 blockade in classical Hodgkin lymphoma. Study conclusions and caveats: Newly diagnosed patients were said to have less baseline TCR diversity than healthy donors did.

Using immunoSEQ multiplex PCR, the repertoire was profiled, and TCRdb retains in-frame clones only, with some absent. Found here are roughly 27,000 clones, approximately 68% of them singletons; the top ten hold 3.5% to 4.5%. The germline V gene has CDR1 MNHEY and CDR2 SMNVEV (reference sequence). V lost 2 bases and J lost 4, with 9 bases in between. The CDR3 extends over 14 amino acids. Time point indicated: cycle 4 day 1 (C4D1), after five to seven weeks of nivolumab. Each patient's relapse followed autologous stem cell transplantation, and brentuximab vedotin exposure varied. This clone was seen only once. No antigen is known for it.

The chain carries TRBV27 and TRBJ1-3, with D hard to call. The sample consisted of peripheral blood mononuclear cells (PBMCs), taken before the fourth cycle of nivolumab. This TCR came from a human donor with classical Hodgkin lymphoma. DNA for the CDR3: TGTGCCAGCAGTTTAGCCAGCGAGGGAAACACCATATATTTT. It specifies CASSLASEGNTIYF.